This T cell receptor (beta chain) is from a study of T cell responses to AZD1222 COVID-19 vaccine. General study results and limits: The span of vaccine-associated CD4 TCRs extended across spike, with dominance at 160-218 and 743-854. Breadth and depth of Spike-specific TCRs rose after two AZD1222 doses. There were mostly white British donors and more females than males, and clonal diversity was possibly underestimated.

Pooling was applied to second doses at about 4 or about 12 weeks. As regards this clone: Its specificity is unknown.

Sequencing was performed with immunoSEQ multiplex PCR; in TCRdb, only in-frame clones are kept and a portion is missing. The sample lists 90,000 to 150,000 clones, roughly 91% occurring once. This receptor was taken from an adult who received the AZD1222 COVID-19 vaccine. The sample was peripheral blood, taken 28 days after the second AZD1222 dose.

The CDR3 DNA sequence: TGCGCCAGCAGCTTGGAGAGAAATCCGGAGTCACCCCTCCACTTT. As protein: CASSLERNPESPLHF. The chain uses TRBV5-1 and TRBJ1-6; D remains unclear. The germline V gene has CDR1 SGHRS and CDR2 YFSETQ. The CDR3 extends over 15 amino acids. Trimming left V 0 bases short and J 10 bases short, with 14 bases between.